The clone carrying this T cell receptor beta chain was picked up a small number of times. Antigen unknown. This sample stems from a study of T cell responses to AZD1222 COVID-19 vaccine. Study findings and constraints: Unmutated variant regions are reportedly the target of nearly half of TCRs that are spike-specific. Dominant CD4 TCR responses targeted spike regions 160-218 and 743-854. Scientists sampled the repertoires only once the peak T cell response had passed.

The CDR3 is made up of 13 amino acids. CDR1 is LGHNA and CDR2 is YSLEER in the germline V gene. V was pared by 0 bases and J by 11 bases, with 13 bases between. Clones were read by immunoSEQ multiplex PCR, and TCRdb kept only the in-frame ones, dropping some. The sample comprises over 55,000 clones, roughly four fifths of which are singletons, and under 8.5% rests with the top ten. The origin of this receptor is an adult who received the AZD1222 COVID-19 vaccine. The genes are TRBV4-3 and TRBJ1-1; D is uncertain. Sequenced material: peripheral blood, taken 28 days after the second AZD1222 dose. This CDR3 reads CASSQDSGRRAFF. DNA of the CDR3: TGCGCCAGCAGCCAAGATTCCGGGCGACGCGCTTTCTTT.